This is a list of T cell receptor beta chains from one sample in a study of blood T cell repertoires in COVID-19. Clones were read by immunoSEQ multiplex PCR, and TCRdb kept only the in-frame ones, dropping some. This table has 150,000 or so clones, roughly 90% appearing once. The sample comprised peripheral blood. The receptors shown here come from a man aged 60-69 years with active or convalescent COVID-19. Each CDR3 is given with its conserved first and last residue. A D gene is named only where the DNA matches it firmly. Clone size appears in some rows only: once, few, many, or a class for an expanded clone.

V gene,clone size,CDR3 length,J gene,D gene,CDR3 protein,CDR3 DNA
TRBV6-4,once,15,TRBJ2-3,TRBD2,CASSETSGYTDTQYF,TGTGCCAGCAGTGAGACTAGCGGGTACACAGATACGCAGTATTTT
TRBV15,NA,16,TRBJ2-3,TRBD1,CATSRVRGQGAGTQYF,TGTGCCACCAGCAGAGTCCGGGGACAGGGGGCGGGTACGCAGTATTTT
TRBV19,NA,15,TRBJ2-7,TRBD2,CASSRGLLLSYEQYF,TGTGCCAGTAGTAGGGGACTACTACTCTCCTACGAGCAGTACTTC
TRBV24-1,NA,13,TRBJ2-3,NA,CATSEPGLHPQYF,TGTGCCACCAGTGAGCCGGGACTTCACCCACAGTATTTT
TRBV5-1,NA,13,TRBJ1-2,NA,CASSLEGTYGYTF,TGCGCCAGCAGCTTGGAGGGGACTTATGGCTACACCTTC
TRBV5-4,NA,17,TRBJ2-3,TRBD2,CASSLDPSGGSTDTQYF,TGTGCCAGCAGCTTGGACCCTAGCGGGGGAAGCACAGATACGCAGTATTTT
TRBV9,NA,17,TRBJ1-4,TRBD1,CASSASPGGQGREKLFF,TGTGCCAGCAGCGCCTCGCCGGGTGGACAGGGGAGAGAAAAACTGTTTTTT
TRBV18,few,14,TRBJ1-4,NA,CASSRDATNEKLFF,TGTGCCAGCTCTCGAGATGCAACTAATGAAAAACTGTTTTTT
TRBV5-1,NA,14,TRBJ1-4,NA,CASSVGAPNEKLFF,TGCGCCAGCAGCGTAGGGGCCCCTAATGAAAAACTGTTTTTT
TRBV25-1,NA,14,TRBJ2-6,NA,CASSVTGRLNVLTF,TGTGCCAGCAGTGTAACAGGGCGCCTCAACGTCCTGACTTTC
TRBV7-7,NA,18,TRBJ2-1,TRBD2,CASSPRLAGGPLDHEQFF,TGTGCCAGCAGCCCCAGACTAGCGGGGGGGCCCCTAGACCATGAGCAGTTCTTC
TRBV28,NA,17,TRBJ2-1,TRBD2,CASSLIGRESRRNEQFF,TGTGCCAGCAGTTTAATAGGGCGGGAGTCTAGGCGCAATGAGCAGTTCTTC
TRBV28,once,17,TRBJ1-3,TRBD1,CASSSQDRGRSGNTIYF,TGTGCCAGCAGTTCCCAGGACAGGGGGCGGTCTGGAAACACCATATATTTT
TRBV5-5,NA,18,TRBJ2-1,TRBD2,CASSLVLAGEGPYNEQFF,TGTGCCAGCAGCTTGGTGCTAGCGGGAGAAGGACCCTACAATGAGCAGTTCTTC
TRBV5-4,NA,16,TRBJ2-1,NA,CASSSGLQVWLGEQFF,TGTGCCAGCAGCTCGGGACTGCAGGTTTGGTTGGGTGAGCAGTTCTTC
TRBV5-6,NA,14,TRBJ2-7,NA,CASSLVGDSYEQYF,TGTGCCAGCAGCTTGGTGGGAGACTCCTACGAGCAGTACTTC
TRBV18,NA,17,TRBJ2-1,NA,CASSRLRGTNSYNEQFF,TGTGCCAGCTCACGGCTCCGGGGGACCAACTCCTACAATGAGCAGTTCTTC
TRBV9,NA,15,TRBJ1-1,NA,CASSAQGDVNTEAFF,TGTGCCAGCAGCGCTCAGGGTGATGTTAACACTGAAGCTTTCTTT